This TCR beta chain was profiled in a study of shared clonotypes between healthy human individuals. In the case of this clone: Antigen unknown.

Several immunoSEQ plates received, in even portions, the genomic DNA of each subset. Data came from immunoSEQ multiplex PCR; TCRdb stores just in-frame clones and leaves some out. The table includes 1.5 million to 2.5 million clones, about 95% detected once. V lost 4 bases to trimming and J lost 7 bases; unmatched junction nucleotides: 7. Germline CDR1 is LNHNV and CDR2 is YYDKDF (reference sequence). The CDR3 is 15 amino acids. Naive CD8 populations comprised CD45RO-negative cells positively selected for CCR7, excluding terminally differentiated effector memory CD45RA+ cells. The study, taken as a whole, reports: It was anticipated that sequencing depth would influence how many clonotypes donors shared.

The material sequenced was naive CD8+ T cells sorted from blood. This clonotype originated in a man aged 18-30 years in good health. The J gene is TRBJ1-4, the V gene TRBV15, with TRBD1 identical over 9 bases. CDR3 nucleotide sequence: TGTGCCACCAGCACAAGGACAGGGGAGGGTGAAAAACTGTTTTTT. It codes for CATSTRTGEGEKLFF. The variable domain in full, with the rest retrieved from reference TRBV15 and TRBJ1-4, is DAMVIQNPRYQVTQFGKPVTLSCSQTLNHNVMYWYQQKSSQAPKLLFHYYDKDFNNEADTPDNFQSRRPNTSFCFLDIRSPGLGDTAMYLCATSTRTGEGEKLFFGSGTQLSVL.